Only one count was recorded for the clone carrying this TCR beta chain. The sample contains more than one DNA sequence encoding this CDR3. As defined, naive CD8 cells were CD45RO-negative and positively selected for CCR7, with terminally differentiated effector memory CD45RA+ cells excluded. This record comes from a study of shared clonotypes between healthy human individuals. Libraries were prepared by immunoSEQ multiplex PCR; TCRdb keeps only in-frame clonotypes and omits some of them. The repertoire consists of about 590,000 clones, with over 95% occurring once and the leading ten covering over 0.09%. CDR1 and CDR2 from the germline V gene are SEHNR and FQNEAQ (reference sequence). CDR3 length: 13 residues. V was trimmed by 3 bases and J by 3 bases, leaving 9 bases between them.

Sequencing was performed on naive CD8+ T cells sorted from blood. The sequence came from a woman aged 25-40 years in good health. The rearrangement links TRBV7-9 to TRBJ2-7, with D perhaps TRBD1 (6 bases). This CDR3 reads CASSLGHGYEQYF. The CDR3 bases are TGTGCCAGCAGCTTGGGACATGGCTACGAGCAGTACTTC. Complete variable domain (other parts from reference TRBV7-9 and TRBJ2-7): DTGVSQNPRHKITKRGQNVTFRCDPISEHNRLYWYRQTLGQGPEFLTYFQNEAQLEKSRLLSDRFSAERPKGSFSTLEIQRTEQGDSAMYLCASSLGHGYEQYFGPGTRLTVT.